Listed here are 27 T cell receptor beta chains from one sample, sequenced in a study of T cell repertoires in cytomegalovirus infection. TCRdb ran MiXCR on the reads and lists one entry per CDR3 protein. The table lists roughly 760,000 distinct CDR3 sequences, about 40% of them singletons. The sample consisted of PBMCs. Source of these receptors: a human donor in good health (CMV status not recorded). Some clones in this sample may be carry-over from other donors' samples.

This chain joins TRBV25-1 and TRBJ2-5; no clear D gene. CDR1 and CDR2 (germline): MGHDK, SYGVNS. With 4 bases removed from V and 2 bases from J, the gap between germline ends came to 11 bases. The CDR3 runs 14 residues. The CDR3 DNA reads TGTGCCAGCAGTGCCGAAAAGGGACAAGAGACCCAGTACTTC. Protein sequence: CASSAEKGQETQYF.

This clonotype was detected only a few times. V gene TRBV12-3 or TRBV12-4 combines with J gene TRBJ1-2; D is possibly TRBD1 (6 bases). V shed 7 bases and J shed 10 bases, with 16 bases lying between them. CDR3 length equals 12 residues. The CDR3, as DNA: TGTGCCAGCACAATAGACAGGCGTCTCTACACCTTC. This gives the protein CASTIDRRLYTF.

This clonotype showed up just a few times. The chain is built from TRBV7-9 and TRBJ2-3; D perhaps matches TRBD1 (6 bases). CDR3 length: 13 residues. CDR1 SEHNR and CDR2 FQNEAQ come from the germline V gene (reference sequence). V was clipped by 7 bases and J by 1 base, with 9 bases between them. DNA for the CDR3: TGTGCCAGCATGGGGACACGCACAGATACGCAGTATTTT. Encoded protein: CASMGTRTDTQYF.

This clonotype was counted a single time. The V and J genes are TRBV5-1 and TRBJ1-1, with D hard to call. The CDR3 totals 14 residues. The germline V gene has CDR1 SGHRS and CDR2 YFSETQ. Trimming stripped 6 bases from V and 0 bases from J, with 12 bases between. DNA for the CDR3: TGCGCCAGCACCAGACACCTCTTGAACACTGAAGCTTTCTTT. Its translation is CASTRHLLNTEAFF.

The chain couples TRBV20-1 to TRBJ2-5; D is ambiguous. CDR3 length: 11 amino acids. Germline V lookup: CDR1 DFQATT, CDR2 SNEGSKA (reference sequence). Trimming took 6 bases from V and 5 from J, leaving 10 bases between them. Here the CDR3 reads CSALRAETQYF. CDR3 in DNA: TGCAGTGCACTCCGCGCGGAGACCCAGTACTTC.

Only a few counts were recorded for this clonotype. The chain links TRBV2 to TRBJ2-7; D call uncertain. Trimming cost V 6 bases and J 6 bases, with 15 bases left between them. This CDR3 spans 13 amino acids. Germline loops: CDR1 SNHLY, CDR2 FYNNEI. Written as DNA, the CDR3 is TGTGCCAGCAGGACCCCCGGATACGGCGAGCAGTACTTC. Protein sequence: CASRTPGYGEQYF.

This clonotype was picked up a small number of times. V usage is TRBV6-2 or TRBV6-3 and J usage is TRBJ1-5; possibly TRBD1 for D (6 bases). Germline V CDR1 and CDR2: MNHEY, SVGEGT. V was cut by 1 base and J by 3 bases, with 13 bases left in between. CDR3 length: 16 amino acids. In DNA, the CDR3 is TGTGCCAGCAGTTACTTGACGGACAGTGCCAATCAGCCCCAGCATTTT. Translated: CASSYLTDSANQPQHF.

This clonotype was found a few times. In DNA form, the CDR3 reads TGTGCCAGCAGTTTAGATGGCCAGGGCCTGTTTTTT. Translating gives CASSLDGQGLFF. V usage is TRBV12-3 or TRBV12-4 and J usage is TRBJ1-4; tentative D call: TRBD1 (5 bases). V lost 1 base to trimming and J lost 14 bases, with 11 bases between them. The CDR3 loop spans 12 amino acids.

The chain recombines TRBV30 with TRBJ2-2, with D maybe TRBD1 (6 bases). V shed 0 bases and J shed 4 bases, with 12 bases lying between them. CDR3 size: 15 residues. Looked up from germline, CDR1 is GTSNPN and CDR2 is SVGIG (reference sequence). The CDR3 bases are TGTGCCTGGAGTGTACTACAGGGTGGCACCGGGGAGCTGTTTTTT. Translating gives CAWSVLQGGTGELFF. Full variable domain (outside the CDR3, taken from reference TRBV30 and TRBJ2-2): SQTIHQWPATLVQPVGSPLSLECTVEGTSNPNLYWYRQAAGRGLQLLFYSVGIGQISSEVPQNLSASRPQDRQFILSSKKLLLSDSGFYLCAWSVLQGGTGELFFGEGSRLTVL.

This clonotype showed up many times. The V and J genes are TRBV12-3 or TRBV12-4 and TRBJ1-1; 10 bases are a match to TRBD1. This CDR3 is 16 amino acids long. J lost 1 base, V lost 6 bases, and 8 bases had no gene match. The CDR3 region has the DNA TGTGCCAGCAGCCTACCGGGACAGGGGAGGAACACTGAAGCTTTCTTT. Translation: CASSLPGQGRNTEAFF.

This clonotype was counted a few times. The chain uses TRBV7-2 and TRBJ2-3; 13 bases are shared with TRBD2. CDR3 length: 17 amino acids. Trimming cost V 5 bases and J 1 base; bases outside gene matches: 6. Germline CDR1 and CDR2: SGHTA and FQGNSA. The CDR3 coding sequence is TGTGCCAGCAGCCCCCGACTAGCGGGAGGCCGCACAGATACGCAGTATTTT. As protein: CASSPRLAGGRTDTQYF.

The chain has TRBV7-6 and TRBJ1-4, with TRBD1 as a possible D gene (6 bases). Germline lookup yields CDR1 SGHVS and CDR2 FNYEAQ. The CDR3 length is 16 residues. In DNA, the CDR3 is TGTGCTCGCAGCAAAGACGCCGGGACATTTAATGAAAAACTGTTTTTT. It is translated as CARSKDAGTFNEKLFF.

The chain is built from TRBV12-3 or TRBV12-4 and TRBJ2-7; D call uncertain. The CDR3 extends over 13 amino acids. Trimming left V 6 bases short and J 6 bases short, with 15 bases between. The CDR3 sequence: CASRLRIVFEQYF. CDR3 sequence (DNA): TGTGCCAGCAGGCTGAGGATTGTTTTCGAGCAGTACTTC.

The chain is built from TRBV28 and TRBJ2-2; 7 nucleotides match TRBD1. CDR3 size: 14 residues. J was trimmed by 5 bases and V by 7 bases; bases with no gene match: 7. The V gene's germline CDR1 is MDHEN and CDR2 SYDVKM. The CDR3 sequence is CASIDRVGTGELFF. DNA of the CDR3: TGTGCCAGCATCGACAGGGTCGGGACCGGGGAGCTGTTTTTT.

The V gene is TRBV28, the J gene TRBJ2-2; no reliable D call. The CDR3 sequence is 16 residues long. Germline V gives CDR1 MDHEN, CDR2 SYDVKM. The ends were cut back, 6 bases at V and 3 bases at J, with 17 bases in the middle. CDR3 sequence reads: CASSLSPRTDTGELFF. In DNA, the CDR3 is TGTGCCAGCAGCCTGTCCCCTAGGACCGACACCGGGGAGCTGTTTTTT.

The gene calls are TRBV2 and TRBJ1-4; unclear D gene. The CDR3 loop spans 14 amino acids. Germline CDR1 and CDR2: SNHLY and FYNNEI. Trimming removed 4 bases from V and 8 bases from J, with 14 bases in between. The CDR3 reads CASSGTGRIEKLFF. As DNA, the CDR3 is TGTGCCAGCAGTGGAACCGGGAGGATCGAAAAACTGTTTTTT.

The J gene is TRBJ2-7, the V gene TRBV7-8; 7 positions agree with TRBD1. Germline lookup yields CDR1 SGHVS and CDR2 FQNEAQ. The CDR3 is made up of 13 amino acids. After removal of 2 bases from V and 3 bases from J, the junction contained 1 base not matched to a gene. CDR3 region: CASSLWDSYEQYF. The CDR3 DNA reads as TGTGCCAGCAGCTTATGGGACAGCTACGAGCAGTACTTC. Full variable domain (rest looked up from reference TRBV7-8 and TRBJ2-7): GAGVSQSPRYKVAKRGQDVALRCDPISGHVSLFWYQQALGQGPEFLTYFQNEAQLDKSGLPSDRFFAERPEGSVSTLKIQRTQQEDSAVYLCASSLWDSYEQYFGPGTRLTVT.

V and J are TRBV4-1 and TRBJ1-4, with a tentative D call TRBD1 (5 bases). V dropped 0 bases and J dropped 6 bases, with 11 bases sitting between them. The CDR3 is made up of 15 amino acids. Germline V gene sequence: CDR1 MGHRA, CDR2 YSYEKL. Here the CDR3 DNA reads TGCGCCAGCAGCCAAGATGGGGGTCGTGATGAAAAACTGTTTTTT. The encoded protein is CASSQDGGRDEKLFF.

The chain carries TRBV5-6 and TRBJ1-4; 7 nucleotides agree with TRBD1. This CDR3 spans 16 amino acids. The trim removed 3 bases at V and 3 bases at J, leaving 8 bases unmatched. The germline V gene encodes CDR1 SGHDT and CDR2 YYEEEE. The CDR3 nucleotides read TGTGCCAGCAGCTCCCTCCCGACAGGGCCTAATGAAAAACTGTTTTTT. It is translated as CASSSLPTGPNEKLFF.

This chain uses TRBV20-1 with TRBJ1-2; perhaps TRBD1 as D (6 bases). Looked up from germline, CDR1 is DFQATT and CDR2 is SNEGSKA (reference sequence). V lost 0 bases and J 8 bases, leaving 13 bases between the germline ends. The CDR3 contains 13 residues. Here the CDR3 reads CSARDRGGEGYTF. The CDR3 DNA reads as TGCAGTGCTAGAGACAGGGGAGGGGAGGGCTACACCTTC.

This chain links TRBV7-6 with TRBJ1-1; unclear D gene. CDR3 length: 14 amino acids. In germline, CDR1 is SGHVS, CDR2 FNYEAQ. V was trimmed by 5 bases and J by 1 base, leaving 11 bases between them. This chain's CDR3 is CASSPSRANTEAFF. The DNA of the CDR3 is TGTGCCAGCAGCCCGAGTCGGGCGAACACTGAAGCTTTCTTT.

This chain uses TRBV7-8 with TRBJ2-4; perhaps TRBD2 as D (6 bases). The germline V gene has CDR1 SGHVS and CDR2 FQNEAQ. V dropped 1 base and J dropped 1 base, with 11 bases sitting between them. The CDR3 loop spans 16 amino acids. In DNA form, the CDR3 reads TGTGCCAGCAGCTTAGTAGCGGTCTTCGCCAAAAACATTCAGTACTTC. It yields the protein CASSLVAVFAKNIQYF.

The chain couples TRBV19 to TRBJ1-5; D ambiguous. Germline V gives CDR1 LNHDA, CDR2 SQIVND (reference sequence). This CDR3 comprises 14 residues. V was shortened by 5 bases and J by 2 bases, with 10 bases between the two germline ends. CDR3 DNA sequence: TGTGCCAGTAGTGCATTATATGGCAATCAGCCCCAGCATTTT. It encodes CASSALYGNQPQHF.

The CDR3 DNA reads as TGTGCCAGTGATCGGGGGGCGCGGGGCACAGATACGCAGTATTTT. Its translation is CASDRGARGTDTQYF. This sequence joins TRBV19 and TRBJ2-3, with D possibly matching TRBD2 (7 bases). V was shortened by 8 bases and J by 1 base, with 16 bases between the two germline ends. Germline CDR1 reads LNHDA; CDR2 reads SQIVND (reference sequence). The CDR3 is made up of 15 amino acids. The whole variable domain, remainder taken from reference TRBV19 and TRBJ2-3, is DGGITQSPKYLFRKEGQNVTLSCEQNLNHDAMYWYRQDPGQGLRLIYYSQIVNDFQKGDIAEGYSVSREKKESFPLTVTSAQKNPTAFYLCASDRGARGTDTQYFGPGTRLTVL.

The CDR3: CASSLMVRTGRPDTQYF. CDR3 nucleotides: TGTGCCAGCAGTTTAATGGTCCGAACAGGGCGTCCAGATACGCAGTATTTT. The gene calls are TRBV12-3 or TRBV12-4 and TRBJ2-3; TRBD1 is a possible D gene (6 bases). This CDR3 region has 17 residues. Deletions cut 2 bases from V and 4 bases from J, with 19 bases between.

The chain couples TRBV6-1 to TRBJ2-3, with D maybe TRBD2 (6 bases). This CDR3 comprises 17 residues. Between the trimmed V and J ends, which lost 5 bases and 2 bases, there was a span of 20 bases. CDR1 and CDR2 (germline): MNHNS, SASEGT. CDR3 residues: CASSTFLTSFSTDTQYF. As DNA, the CDR3 is TGTGCCAGCAGTACCTTCCTGACTAGTTTTTCCACAGATACGCAGTATTTT.

This clonotype was counted a few times. The DNA for the CDR3 is TGTGCCAGCAGCCCACAGGGGGGTACGAACACCGGGGAGCTGTTTTTT. This encodes CASSPQGGTNTGELFF. The rearrangement uses TRBV7-6 and TRBJ2-2; TRBD1 agrees at 8 bases. J was trimmed by 0 bases and V by 5 bases; bases with no gene match: 5. The CDR3 runs to 16 residues. Germline values: CDR1 SGHVS, CDR2 FNYEAQ.